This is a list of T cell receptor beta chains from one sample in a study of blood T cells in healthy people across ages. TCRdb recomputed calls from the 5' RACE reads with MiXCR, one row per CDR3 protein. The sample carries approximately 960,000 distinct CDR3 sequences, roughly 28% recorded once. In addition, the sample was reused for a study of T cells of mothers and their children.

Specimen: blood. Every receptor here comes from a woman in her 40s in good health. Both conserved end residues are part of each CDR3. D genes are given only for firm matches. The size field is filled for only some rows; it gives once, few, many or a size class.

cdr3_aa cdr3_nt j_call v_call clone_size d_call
CAIGQANTQAFF TGTGCCATCGGACAGGCGAACACTCAAGCTTTCTTT TRBJ1-1 TRBV10-3 . TRBD1
CASSSLGGIHNEQFF TGTGCCAGCAGCTCCCTGGGCGGGATACACAATGAGCAGTTCTTC TRBJ2-1 TRBV11-2 . .
CASSLTTGDQPQHF TGTGCCAGCAGCCTAACGACAGGGGATCAGCCCCAGCATTTT TRBJ1-5 TRBV3-1 . TRBD1
CASSRTGTGYYEQYF TGCGCCAGCAGCAGAACCGGGACAGGGTACTACGAGCAGTACTTC TRBJ2-7 TRBV5-1 few TRBD1
CASSPGQGVYNEQFF TGTGCCAGCAGCCCGGGACAGGGGGTCTACAATGAGCAGTTCTTC TRBJ2-1 TRBV7-9 many TRBD1
CSASLLDYEQYF TGCAGTGCTAGTCTTTTGGACTACGAGCAGTACTTC TRBJ2-7 TRBV20-1 . .
CASSTNYEQYF TGCGCCAGCAGCACGAACTACGAGCAGTACTTC TRBJ2-7 TRBV5-1 . .
CASSGWGVDEQYF TGTGCCAGCAGTGGATGGGGTGTCGACGAGCAGTACTTC TRBJ2-7 TRBV6-6 . .
CASSFPGTGSDEQYF TGTGCCAGCAGTTTCCCCGGGACAGGGTCTGATGAGCAGTACTTC TRBJ2-5 TRBV6-5 once TRBD1
CASIPNPGYGREAFF TGTGCCAGCATCCCAAATCCAGGATATGGGCGGGAAGCTTTCTTT TRBJ1-1 TRBV7-2 few .
CASSLYSAAANYGYTF TGTGCCAGCAGCTTGTATAGCGCGGCAGCTAACTATGGCTACACCTTC TRBJ1-2 TRBV5-6 few .
CSAPRPTQASYEQYF TGCAGTGCCCCAAGGCCCACGCAGGCCTCCTACGAGCAGTACTTC TRBJ2-7 TRBV20-1 . .
CSASFPEGVSPLHF TGCAGTGCTAGTTTTCCAGAGGGTGTTTCACCCCTCCACTTT TRBJ1-6 TRBV20-1 few .
CSARVNRDTEAFF TGCAGTGCTAGAGTAAACAGGGACACTGAAGCTTTCTTT TRBJ1-1 TRBV20-1 . .
CASTRQGASDTQYF TGTGCCAGCACCAGACAGGGGGCATCAGATACGCAGTATTTT TRBJ2-3 TRBV21-1 . .
CASSLQRGVYSPLHF TGTGCCAGCAGCTTACAGCGGGGGGTCTATTCACCCCTCCACTTT TRBJ1-6 TRBV7-8 . .
CAGSWPGRTYEQYF TGTGCCGGCAGTTGGCCAGGGCGTACCTACGAGCAGTACTTC TRBJ2-7 TRBV28 . .
CASSDEGHLLNYGYTF TGTGCCAGCAGCGACGAGGGACACTTGTTAAACTATGGCTACACCTTC TRBJ1-2 TRBV9 few .